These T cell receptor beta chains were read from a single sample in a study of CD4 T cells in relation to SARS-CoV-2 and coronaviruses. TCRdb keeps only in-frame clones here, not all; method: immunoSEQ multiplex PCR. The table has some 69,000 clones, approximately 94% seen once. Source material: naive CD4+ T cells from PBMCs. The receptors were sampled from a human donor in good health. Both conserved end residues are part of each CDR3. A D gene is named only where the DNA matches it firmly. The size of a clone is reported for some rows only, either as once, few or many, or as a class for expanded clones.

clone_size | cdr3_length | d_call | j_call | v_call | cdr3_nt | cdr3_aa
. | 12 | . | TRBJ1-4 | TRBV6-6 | TGTGCCAGCAGTTACGCAGGAGAAAAACTGTTTTTT | CASSYAGEKLFF
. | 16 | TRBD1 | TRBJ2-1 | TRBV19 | TGTGCCAGTAGAAAAGACCCCGGGACAGGGGGACATGAGCAGTTCTTC | CASRKDPGTGGHEQFF
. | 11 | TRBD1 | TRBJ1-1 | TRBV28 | TGTGCCAGCCGGGACAGGGGGCAAGCTTTCTTT | CASRDRGQAFF
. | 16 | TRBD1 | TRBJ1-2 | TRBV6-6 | TGTGCCAGCAGCCCTACCGAACAGGGGGTGGGCTATGGCTACACCTTC | CASSPTEQGVGYGYTF
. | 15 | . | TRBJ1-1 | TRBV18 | TGTGCCAGCTCAGAGACGACAGCAAAATTCACTGAAGCTTTCTTT | CASSETTAKFTEAFF
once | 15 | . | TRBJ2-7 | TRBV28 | TGTGCCAGCAATGGTTTTGGTCTCAAGAACTACGAGCAGTACTTC | CASNGFGLKNYEQYF
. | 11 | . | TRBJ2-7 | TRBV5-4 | TGTGCCAGCAGCTTGGGGTACGAGCAGTACTTC | CASSLGYEQYF
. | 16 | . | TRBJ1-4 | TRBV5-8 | TGTGCCAGCAGCTCCCAACTTGGGGCCGCGAGTGAAAAACTGTTTTTT | CASSSQLGAASEKLFF
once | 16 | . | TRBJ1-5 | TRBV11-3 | TGTGCCAGCAGCTTAGACGGGGATTCGGGCAATCAGCCCCAGCATTTT | CASSLDGDSGNQPQHF
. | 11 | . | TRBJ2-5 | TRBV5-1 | TGCGCCAGCAGCCTTCAAGAGACCCAGTACTTC | CASSLQETQYF
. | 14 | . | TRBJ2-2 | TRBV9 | TGTGCCAGCAGCGTAGCGGGAAACACCGGGGAGCTGTTTTTT | CASSVAGNTGELFF
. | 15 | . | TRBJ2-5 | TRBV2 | TGTGCCAGCAGTGAATACGGCACAACCGTAGAGACCCAGTACTTC | CASSEYGTTVETQYF
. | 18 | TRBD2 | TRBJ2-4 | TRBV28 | TGTGCCAGCAGTTTTATTTCGGGACGCGGCCTAGCGGAAAACATTCAGTACTTC | CASSFISGRGLAENIQYF
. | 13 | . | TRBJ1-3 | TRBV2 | TGTGCCAGCAGTGAGTTCCGTGGAAACACCATATATTTT | CASSEFRGNTIYF
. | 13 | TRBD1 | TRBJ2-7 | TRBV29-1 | TGCAGCGTATGGGACAGGGGAGTCTCGGAGCAGTACTTC | CSVWDRGVSEQYF
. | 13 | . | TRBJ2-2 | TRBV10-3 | TGTGCCATTCAGAGAGTAGGGGACGGGGAGCTGTTTTTT | CAIQRVGDGELFF
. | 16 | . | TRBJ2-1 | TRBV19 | TGTGCCAGTAGTAAGCTCGAGGGGCCCCTCTACAATGAGCAGTTCTTC | CASSKLEGPLYNEQFF
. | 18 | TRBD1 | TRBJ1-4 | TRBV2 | TGTGCCAGCAGGATGGACAGGGGGTTAATGACAACTAATGAAAAACTGTTTTTT | CASRMDRGLMTTNEKLFF
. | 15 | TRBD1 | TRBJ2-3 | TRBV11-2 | TGTGCCAGCTCGAGAAGGGACAGCCGCACAGATACGCAGTATTTT | CASSRRDSRTDTQYF
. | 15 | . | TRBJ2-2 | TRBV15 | TGTGCCACCAGCGGAACCCAACTGAACACCGGGGAGCTGTTTTTT | CATSGTQLNTGELFF
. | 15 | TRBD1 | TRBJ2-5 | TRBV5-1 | TGCGCCAGCAGCAACACCGGGACAGCAGGAGAGACCCAGTACTTC | CASSNTGTAGETQYF
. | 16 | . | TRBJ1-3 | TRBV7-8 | TGTGCCAGCAGCTGGGCAGAGACGGGCTCTGGAAACACCATATATTTT | CASSWAETGSGNTIYF
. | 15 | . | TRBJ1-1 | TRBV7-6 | TGTGCCAGCAGCTTAGTTTCAGGAGTGAACACTGAAGCTTTCTTT | CASSLVSGVNTEAFF
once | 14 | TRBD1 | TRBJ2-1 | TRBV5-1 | TGCGCCAGCAGCCGAGAGACAGGGGGAAATGAGCAGTTCTTC | CASSRETGGNEQFF
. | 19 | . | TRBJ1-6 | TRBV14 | TGTGCCAGCAGCCAAGTATTCTTTGGCCGGAGCTCCTATAATTCACCCCTCCACTTT | CASSQVFFGRSSYNSPLHF
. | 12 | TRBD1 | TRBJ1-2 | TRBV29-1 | TGCAGCGTGACCGGGACAGGGGATGGCTACACCTTC | CSVTGTGDGYTF
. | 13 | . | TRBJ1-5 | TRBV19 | TGTGCCAGTAGTATCGACAGATCACAGCCCCAGCATTTT | CASSIDRSQPQHF
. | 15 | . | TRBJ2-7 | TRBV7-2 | TGTGCCAGCAGACAAGGGACCGCCCGGGGCCACGAGCAGTACTTC | CASRQGTARGHEQYF
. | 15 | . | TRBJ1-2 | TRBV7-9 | TGTGCCAGCAGCTTGGGGGAAACAGGGAGCTATGGCTACACCTTC | CASSLGETGSYGYTF
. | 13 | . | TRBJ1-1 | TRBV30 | TGTGCCTGGAGGAGGGAGCGGAACACTGAAGCTTTCTTT | CAWRRERNTEAFF
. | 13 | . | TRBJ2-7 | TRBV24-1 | TGTGCCAAGCCGGGAGCCGGAGGCTACGAGCAGTACTTC | CAKPGAGGYEQYF
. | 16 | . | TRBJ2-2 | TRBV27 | TGTGCCAGCAGTTTCTCCAGGACAGACAACACCGGGGAGCTGTTTTTT | CASSFSRTDNTGELFF
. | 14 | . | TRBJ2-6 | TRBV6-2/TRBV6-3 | TGTGCCAGCAGTAAGGCCGCCGGGGCCAACGTCCTGACTTTC | CASSKAAGANVLTF
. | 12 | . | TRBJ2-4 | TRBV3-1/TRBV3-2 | TGTGCCAGCAGCCAAGAGGCAGGGCTTCAGTACTTC | CASSQEAGLQYF
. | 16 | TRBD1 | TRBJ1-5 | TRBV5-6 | TGTGCCAGCAGTACAAGAGGCCCAGGGGGAAGTCAGCCCCAGCATTTT | CASSTRGPGGSQPQHF
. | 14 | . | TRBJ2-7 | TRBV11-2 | TGTGCCAGCAGCTTAGGGACATTCGGCTACGAGCAGTACTTC | CASSLGTFGYEQYF
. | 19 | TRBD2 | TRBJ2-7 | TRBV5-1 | TGCGCCAGCAGCTTGGAGGCGCGGGCTAGCGGGGACCGGTGGGGGGAGCAGTACTTC | CASSLEARASGDRWGEQYF
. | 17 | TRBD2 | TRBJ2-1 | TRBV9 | TGTGCCAGCAGCGTAGTTGGGACTAGCGGGAAAGGGAATGAGCAGTTCTTC | CASSVVGTSGKGNEQFF
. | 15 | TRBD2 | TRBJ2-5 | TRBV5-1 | TGCGCCAGCCTACTAGCGGGAGGGCCGGGAGAGACCCAGTACTTC | CASLLAGGPGETQYF